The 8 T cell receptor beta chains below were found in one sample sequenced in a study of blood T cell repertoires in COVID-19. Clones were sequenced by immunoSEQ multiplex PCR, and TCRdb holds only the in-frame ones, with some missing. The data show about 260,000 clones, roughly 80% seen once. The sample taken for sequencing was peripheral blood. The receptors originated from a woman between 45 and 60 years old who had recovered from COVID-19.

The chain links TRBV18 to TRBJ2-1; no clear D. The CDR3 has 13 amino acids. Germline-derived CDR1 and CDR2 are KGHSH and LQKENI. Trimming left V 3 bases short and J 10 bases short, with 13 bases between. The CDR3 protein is CASSPNGLEEQFF. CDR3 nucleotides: TGTGCCAGCTCACCTAACGGGTTAGAGGAGCAGTTCTTC.

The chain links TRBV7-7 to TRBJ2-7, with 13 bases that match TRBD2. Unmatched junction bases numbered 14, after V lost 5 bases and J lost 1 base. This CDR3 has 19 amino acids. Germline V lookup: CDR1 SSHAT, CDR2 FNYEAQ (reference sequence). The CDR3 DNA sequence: TGTGCCAGCAGCGCCACAGAGAGACTAGCGGGAGGTGGTTCCTACGAGCAGTACTTC. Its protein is CASSATERLAGGGSYEQYF.

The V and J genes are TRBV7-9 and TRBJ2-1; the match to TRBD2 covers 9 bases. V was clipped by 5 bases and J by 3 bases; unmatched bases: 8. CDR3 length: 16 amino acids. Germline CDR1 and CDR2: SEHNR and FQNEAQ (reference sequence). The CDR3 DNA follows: TGTGCCAGCAGCCGACCGGGACTAGCCCTCTACAATGAGCAGTTCTTC. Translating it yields CASSRPGLALYNEQFF.

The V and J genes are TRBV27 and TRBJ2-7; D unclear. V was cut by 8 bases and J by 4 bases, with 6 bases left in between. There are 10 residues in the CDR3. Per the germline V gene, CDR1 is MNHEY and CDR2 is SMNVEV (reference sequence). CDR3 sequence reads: CASGRYEQYF. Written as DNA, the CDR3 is TGTGCCAGCGGCAGGTACGAGCAGTACTTC.

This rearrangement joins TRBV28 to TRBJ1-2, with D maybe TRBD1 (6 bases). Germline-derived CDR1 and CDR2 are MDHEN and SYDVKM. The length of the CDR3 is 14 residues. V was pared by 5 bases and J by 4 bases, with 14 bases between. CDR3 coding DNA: TGTGCCAGCAGTCCGACAACAGGGCGCTATGGCTACACCTTC. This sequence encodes CASSPTTGRYGYTF.

CDR3 in DNA: TGTGCCAGCAGCTTCGGGGGGGCGTCTCAACGCCTTAACTATGGCTACACCTTC. Amino acid sequence: CASSFGGASQRLNYGYTF. The J gene is TRBJ1-2, the V gene TRBV7-9; possible D gene TRBD1, 6 bases. V lost 3 bases to trimming and J lost 1 base, with 21 bases between them. The germline gives CDR1 SEHNR, CDR2 FQNEAQ (reference sequence). CDR3 length: 18 amino acids.

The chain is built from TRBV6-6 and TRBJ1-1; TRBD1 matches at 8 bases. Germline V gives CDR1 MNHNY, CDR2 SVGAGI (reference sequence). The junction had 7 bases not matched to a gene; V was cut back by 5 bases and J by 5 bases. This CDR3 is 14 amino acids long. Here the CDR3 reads CASSPDRERTEAFF. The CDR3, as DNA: TGTGCCAGCAGTCCGGACAGGGAGAGGACTGAAGCTTTCTTT.

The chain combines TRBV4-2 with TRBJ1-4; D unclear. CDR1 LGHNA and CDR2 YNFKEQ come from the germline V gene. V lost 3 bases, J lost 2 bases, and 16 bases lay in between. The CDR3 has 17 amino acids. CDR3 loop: CASSQVKVRFTNEKLFF. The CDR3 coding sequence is TGTGCCAGCAGCCAGGTGAAAGTGCGGTTTACTAATGAAAAACTGTTTTTT.